The 28 T cell receptor beta chains below come from one sample, sequenced in a study of Graves' ophthalmopathy and Graves' hyperthyroidism. For repertoire sequencing, the TCR beta CDR3 regions were amplified from RNA transcripts. The first-round RT-PCR employed HTBI primers together with the Qiagen OneStep RT-PCR kit. A multiplex PCR was then performed as the second round. TCRdb fed the multiplex PCR reads into MiXCR, producing one record per CDR3 protein. Of about 700,000 distinct CDR3 sequences listed, roughly 39% were seen once; the top ten hold 3% to 4%. Input material: peripheral blood. Source of these receptors: an adult man with Graves' ophthalmopathy.

With respect to this clonotype: Compared with germline, one end of the junction differs, possibly owing to a read error. This chain links TRBV6-4 with TRBJ1-2; 7 nucleotides align to TRBD1. Germline V gene sequence: CDR1 MRHNA, CDR2 SNTAGT. The CDR3 sequence is 13 residues long. CDR3 coding DNA: TGTGCCGGCAGTGAAGACAGGGTCTATGGCTACACCTTC. This translates into CAGSEDRVYGYTF.

This clonotype was picked up a small number of times. A much larger clone lies one base from this, so it may be a read error. V and J are TRBV7-8 and TRBJ2-5, with TRBD1 matching 7 bases. Per the germline V gene, CDR1 is SGHVS and CDR2 is FQNEAQ. The CDR3 is 15 residues long. The CDR3 sequence is CASSLAATGVEAQYF. The CDR3 DNA sequence: TGTGCCAGCAGCTTAGCCGCCACAGGGGTAGAGGCCCAGTACTTC.

There are a few counts of this clonotype. This chain connects TRBV4-2 to TRBJ2-5; D not certain. The CDR3 consists of 17 residues. Trimming pared 0 bases from V and 5 bases from J, leaving 19 bases between. CDR1 LGHNA and CDR2 YNFKEQ come from the germline V gene. The CDR3 loop is CASSQDIRTILGETQYF. The CDR3 DNA sequence: TGTGCCAGCAGCCAAGATATACGGACGATCCTCGGGGAGACCCAGTACTTC.

The V gene is TRBV4-1, the J gene TRBJ1-5; 8 nucleotides align to TRBD1. The J segment lost 4 bases and the V segment lost 3 bases, leaving 11 bases of the junction unmatched. The CDR3 is 17 residues long. CDR1 MGHRA and CDR2 YSYEKL come from the germline V gene. The CDR3 DNA is TGCGCCAGCAGCCAGAGGACAGGGAAAGTAAAAAATCAGCCCCAGCATTTT. Translation gives CASSQRTGKVKNQPQHF.

Many counts were recorded for this clonotype. V gene TRBV20-1 combines with J gene TRBJ1-1, with D perhaps matching TRBD1 (6 bases). Germline V lookup: CDR1 DFQATT, CDR2 SNEGSKA (reference sequence). There are 13 residues in the CDR3. V dropped 2 bases and J dropped 6 bases, with 13 bases sitting between them. The CDR3 here is CSARRGGGAEAFF. The CDR3 DNA reads as TGCAGTGCTAGACGGGGAGGGGGAGCTGAAGCTTTCTTT.

This clonotype was seen at least ten times. The chain has TRBV10-3 and TRBJ2-7, with D hard to call. This CDR3 is 12 amino acids long. The germline CDR1 and CDR2 sequences are ENHRY and SYGVKD. V gave up 5 bases and J gave up 7 bases, with 12 bases separating them. This CDR3 reads CAISWSQEEQYF. The CDR3 DNA is TGTGCCATCAGTTGGTCCCAGGAAGAGCAGTACTTC.

In regard to this clonotype: This sequence may be a read error, since a much larger clone differs from it by one base. The chain is built from TRBV29-1 and TRBJ2-7; TRBD1 aligns across 7 bases. Germline values: CDR1 SQVTM, CDR2 ANQGSEA. V lost 5 bases and J lost 5; bases outside the gene matches: 9. The CDR3 loop spans 13 amino acids. The CDR3 DNA reads as TGCAGCGTTCAAGGGGGCGGATTCCACGAGCAGTACTTC. Its translation: CSVQGGGFHEQYF.

This clonotype was detected a few times. V and J are TRBV20-1 and TRBJ1-5, with D unclear. The CDR3 contains 13 residues. Between the trimmed V and J ends, which lost 0 bases and 5 bases, there was a span of 8 bases. The germline V gene has CDR1 DFQATT and CDR2 SNEGSKA (reference sequence). The CDR3 DNA is TGCAGTGCTAGAGATTCGTGGGATCAGCCCCAGCATTTT. The encoded protein is CSARDSWDQPQHF.

The table lists this clonotype with a few counts. CDR3 DNA sequence: TGTGCCAGCAGGGGAAAGTTCTCTGGGGCCAACGTCCTGACTTTC. Residues: CASRGKFSGANVLTF. The chain links TRBV6-1 to TRBJ2-6; D call uncertain. With 6 bases removed from V and 0 bases from J, the gap between germline ends came to 9 bases. CDR3 length equals 15 residues. Germline CDR1 and CDR2: MNHNS and SASEGT.

A few counts support this clonotype. V and J are TRBV7-2 and TRBJ1-6, with 7 positions matching TRBD1. With V trimmed by 5 bases and J by 2 bases, 9 bases remained unmatched. The CDR3 contains 17 residues. CDR1 and CDR2 from the germline V gene are SGHTA and FQGNSA. The CDR3 spells CASSLDRQSPYNSPLHF. The CDR3 nucleotides read TGTGCCAGCAGCCTGGACAGGCAGAGCCCCTATAATTCACCCCTCCACTTT.

The chain recombines TRBV29-1 with TRBJ2-1, with 9 bases fitting TRBD1. The CDR3 runs to 14 residues. Germline CDR1 SQVTM, CDR2 ANQGSEA. The V and J ends lost 6 bases and 7 bases, in that order; junction bases with no gene match: 10. DNA of the CDR3: TGCAGCGTGGGGGACAGGGTGGGGGCGAATGAGCAGTTCTTC. Its protein product is CSVGDRVGANEQFF.

V and J are TRBV25-1 and TRBJ2-6; tentatively, D is TRBD1 (5 bases). This CDR3 comprises 16 residues. The V end was cut by 8 bases, the J end by 4 bases, with 18 bases between. The germline gives CDR1 MGHDK, CDR2 SYGVNS. CDR3 DNA sequence: TGTGCCAGCGCAGCTAATCAGGGATTGGGGGCCAACGTCCTGACTTTC. Protein product: CASAANQGLGANVLTF.

This clonotype was observed a single time. The chain uses TRBV29-1 and TRBJ1-2; maybe TRBD1 (5 bases). Germline loops: CDR1 SQVTM, CDR2 ANQGSEA. Trimming removed 8 bases at V and 0 bases at J, with 7 bases between. CDR3 length: 11 residues. CDR3 loop: CSLGPNYGYTF. For the CDR3, the DNA is TGCAGCCTGGGACCTAACTATGGCTACACCTTC.

Many counts were recorded for this clonotype. This chain joins TRBV12-3 or TRBV12-4 and TRBJ1-6; TRBD1 agrees at 7 bases. The CDR3 sequence is 14 residues long. Trimming cost V 4 bases and J 7 bases; bases outside gene matches: 4. DNA of the CDR3: TGTGCCAGCAGTTCTGGGGACAGCAATTCACCCCTCCACTTT. Residues: CASSSGDSNSPLHF.

This clonotype was recorded once. The chain employs TRBV7-7 and TRBJ2-5; the D is unclear. CDR3 size: 15 residues. CDR1 is SSHAT and CDR2 is FNYEAQ in the germline V gene (reference sequence). Trimming stripped 1 base from V and 4 bases from J, with 13 bases between. This CDR3 is CASSLGSVVGETQYF. For the CDR3, the DNA is TGTGCCAGCAGCTTAGGCAGCGTTGTTGGAGAGACCCAGTACTTC. Combining the CDR3 with reference TRBV7-7 and TRBJ2-5 gives the whole variable domain GAGVSQSPRYKVTKRGQDVTLRCDPISSHATLYWYQQALGQGPEFLTYFNYEAQPDKSGLPSDRFSAERPEGSISTLTIQRTEQRDSAMYRCASSLGSVVGETQYFGPGTRLLVL.

The rearrangement uses TRBV20-1 and TRBJ1-1; D is possibly TRBD1 (6 bases). The V end was cut by 6 bases, the J end by 11 bases, with 16 bases between. Germline-derived CDR1 and CDR2 are DFQATT and SNEGSKA (reference sequence). The CDR3 sequence is 11 residues long. This CDR3 is CSAEGGAGAFF. The CDR3, as DNA: TGCAGTGCGGAGGGGGGCGCTGGGGCTTTCTTT.

For this clonotype: This clone may be a read error of a much larger clone one base away. The chain recombines TRBV19 with TRBJ1-2, with TRBD1 matching over 7 bases. Germline V gene sequence: CDR1 LNHDA, CDR2 SQIVND (reference sequence). Trimming removed 6 bases from V and 4 bases from J; junction bases left unmatched: 8. This CDR3 contains 14 residues. Written as DNA, the CDR3 is TGTGCCAGTAGCAGGACAGGTTGCGCCTATGGCTACACCTTC. Its protein is CASSRTGCAYGYTF.

The chain links TRBV6-1 to TRBJ1-3, with no clear D. With 10 bases removed from V and 2 bases from J, the gap between germline ends came to 24 bases. Per the germline V gene, CDR1 is MNHNS and CDR2 is SASEGT. This CDR3 is 17 amino acids long. The CDR3 spells CATLRLGVDFTGNTIYF. For the CDR3, the DNA is TGTGCCACCCTTCGATTAGGTGTAGATTTCACTGGAAACACCATATATTTT.

This clonotype was seen only a few times. The chain employs TRBV9 and TRBJ2-7; 8 bases match TRBD2. J was trimmed by 7 bases and V by 0 bases; bases with no gene match: 6. Germline V lookup: CDR1 SGDLS, CDR2 YYNGEE. The CDR3 extends over 14 amino acids. The CDR3 loop is CASSVEGLVSEQYF. DNA of the CDR3: TGTGCCAGCAGCGTAGAGGGACTAGTATCGGAGCAGTACTTC.

This clonotype was seen ten or more times. The V call is TRBV19, the J call TRBJ1-2; D may be TRBD1 (5 bases). Trimming left V 5 bases short and J 2 bases short, with 12 bases between. Germline assignment: CDR1 LNHDA and CDR2 SQIVND (reference sequence). This CDR3 is 14 amino acids long. CDR3 sequence reads: CASSAMTVNYGYTF. In nucleotides, the CDR3 is TGTGCCAGTAGTGCGATGACAGTCAACTATGGCTACACCTTC.

In its sample, this clonotype was seen many times. The chain couples TRBV29-1 to TRBJ1-2, with D possibly being TRBD1 (6 bases). The CDR3 is made up of 13 amino acids. The V end lost 3 bases, the J end lost 3 bases, and 11 bases lay between the germline ends. Germline loops: CDR1 SQVTM, CDR2 ANQGSEA. The chain's CDR3 is CSVDREGDYGYTF. The CDR3 coding sequence is TGCAGCGTTGACAGGGAGGGGGACTATGGCTACACCTTC.

In its sample, this clonotype was seen a few times. The chain recombines TRBV4-2 with TRBJ2-7, with 7 bases lining up with TRBD1. The junction had 5 bases not matched to a gene; V was cut back by 0 bases and J by 0 bases. The CDR3 is 16 amino acids. Germline V gives CDR1 LGHNA, CDR2 YNFKEQ. The DNA of the CDR3 is TGTGCCAGCAGCCAAGATTCTGGGGACAGCTCCTACGAGCAGTACTTC. Its protein is CASSQDSGDSSYEQYF.

V gene TRBV30 combines with J gene TRBJ2-7; TRBD2 matches at 8 bases. The germline V gene encodes CDR1 GTSNPN and CDR2 SVGIG (reference sequence). The J segment lost 3 bases and the V segment lost 3 bases, leaving 4 bases of the junction unmatched. The CDR3 is 13 residues long. Here the CDR3 DNA reads TGTGCCTGGAGCGCCGGGACTAGCTACGAGCAGTACTTC. Protein sequence: CAWSAGTSYEQYF.

This clonotype was seen only a few times. The chain has TRBV7-3 and TRBJ2-7; 13 nucleotides align to TRBD2. Germline CDR1 and CDR2: SGHTA and FQGTGA. The CDR3 extends over 15 amino acids. V lost 5 bases to trimming and J lost 5 bases; unmatched junction nucleotides: 6. The CDR3 loop reads CASSPLGLAGDEQYF. The CDR3 DNA reads TGTGCCAGCAGCCCCCTCGGACTAGCGGGAGACGAGCAGTACTTC.

A word on this clonotype: The junction departs from the called germline gene at one end, perhaps through a read error. The genes are TRBV5-1 and TRBJ2-7, with D possibly TRBD2 on 6 matching bases. CDR3 length: 15 residues. Germline assignment: CDR1 SGHRS and CDR2 YFSETQ. This CDR3 reads CASSLGLGPTYEQCF. In DNA form, the CDR3 reads TGCGCCAGCAGCTTGGGACTAGGCCCCACCTACGAGCAGTGCTTC.

A note on this clonotype: The junction departs from the called germline gene at one end, perhaps through a read error. The V and J genes are TRBV7-4 and TRBJ2-7; TRBD1 matches 9 bases. The CDR3 is made up of 16 amino acids. Germline CDR1 SGHVT, CDR2 SQSDAQ. The CDR3 DNA sequence: TGCGCCAGCAGCCAATTTCCGGGACAGGGTACCTACGAGCAGTACTTC. Translation: CASSQFPGQGTYEQYF.

The chain links TRBV7-2 to TRBJ1-5; no firm D call. Germline CDR1 is SGHTA and CDR2 is FQGNSA. The CDR3 totals 18 residues. V was shortened by 5 bases and J by 2 bases, with 22 bases between the two germline ends. CDR3 in DNA: TGTGCCAGCAGCGTTGGTTGGCCGCCGGTCGGTGGCAATCAGCCCCAGCATTTT. Translated: CASSVGWPPVGGNQPQHF.

The rearrangement joins TRBV24-1 to TRBJ2-7, with D perhaps TRBD2 (6 bases). The germline CDR1 and CDR2 sequences are KGHDR and SFDVKD. Trimming cost V 12 bases and J 5 bases, with 22 bases left between them. The CDR3 length is 14 residues. CDR3 protein: CAWSPTGAGNEQYF. The CDR3, as DNA: TGTGCCTGGAGCCCGACTGGGGCGGGGAACGAGCAGTACTTC.